The entry below gives a single TCR beta chain sequence along with its context. Its antigen is still unknown. Sequencing was performed with immunoSEQ multiplex PCR; in TCRdb, only in-frame clones are kept and a portion is missing. The data show about 20,000 clones, 92% seen once. The ends lost 6 bases at V and 3 bases at J; junction bases unmatched: 15. The CDR3 extends over 17 amino acids. The germline gives CDR1 KGHSH, CDR2 LQKENI. These data come from a study of STAT3 mutations in large granular lymphocyte leukemia. Whole-study context: Roughly half the longitudinally sequenced T-LGLL patients had canonical STAT3 mutations. Roughly 44% of treated T-LGLL patients showed hematologic response to immunosuppression.

General observations from the study: At least one immunodominant TCR beta clonotype appeared in every T-cell large granular lymphocyte leukemia patient. After therapy, about 35% of the 18 patients switched clonotypes, all new clones STAT3 wild type. Clonal expansion was inferred from other time points because no sample existed at each clone's first appearance.

The sequencing sample was made of peripheral blood mononuclear cells. The TCR sequence derives from a man in his 60s with T-cell large granular lymphocyte leukemia. Some clones in this sample may be carry-over from other donors' samples. V gene TRBV18 combines with J gene TRBJ2-7; the match to TRBD1 covers 9 bases. The DNA for the CDR3 is TGTGCCAGCTCTGGGACAGGGTTGGACTTTTCTTTCTACGAGCAGTACTTC. Translating it yields CASSGTGLDFSFYEQYF.